This TCR beta chain was identified in a study of cytomegalovirus exposure and HLA in healthy donors (dated by TCRdb to 2016 to 2017). As for the study more broadly: An earlier analysis of roughly 570 of the donors reported 276 Gb of sequence data and 117 million unique TCR beta sequences obtained from about 200 million T cells. An early release that covered more than 550 HLA-typed donors contained approximately 300 gigabases of sequencing data and 80 million or so unique TCR sequences. The genetic ancestry cluster associated with self-reported Caucasian donors included 81% of the 300 to 400 genotyped donors. The aim of the study was to test whether cataloging public T cell receptors could identify signatures of past pathogen exposure. Using immunosequencing, the study profiled T cell repertoires from 550 to 750 subjects and related those repertoires to cytomegalovirus serostatus. Along with the 666-subject first cohort, a separate validation cohort of over a hundred different subjects was used. The study combined high-throughput TCR immunosequencing, statistical association of individual TCRs with disease status, and machine learning to predict cytomegalovirus infection status. In a later analysis, previously published TCR beta repertoires from hundreds of donors were re-analyzed and high-resolution HLA genotyping was added so that TCR occurrence patterns could be studied. Rather than drawing on any new phenotypic data, the later analysis identified candidate immune exposures from TCR beta sequences and the way those sequences occurred across donors. In an earlier analysis of more than 550 of the donors, high-throughput TCR beta sequencing was used to judge whether each TCR beta V gene segment behaved as functional or pseudogenic. Alongside the repertoire data, information on donor age, sex, ethnicity and CMV serostatus was compiled. In a later genetic analysis, genome-wide SNP genotypes for about 60% of the 666 donors were used, and that subset was treated as a discovery cohort. Every discovery cohort repertoire had been produced on one sequencing platform. HLA typing covered class I and class II loci at four-digit resolution. Typing coverage varied by locus: roughly 620-640 donors for A, B, C, DRB1 and DQB1; roughly 500 for DQA1; about 600 for DPA1; around 490 for DPB1. Because of strong linkage in the cohort, roughly 5 DR-DQ haplotypes were treated as single units for association and clustering. Among around 400 genotyped donors of the cohort, an average of roughly 230,000 unique TCR beta nucleotide sequences was sequenced per donor, of which roughly 18% were non-productive.

The cohort consisted of 600 or so healthy bone marrow donors. At the time of sampling, all cohort members were nominally healthy, though unrecorded immune exposures were likely present. The donor tested CMV seronegative, placing the donor among the 350 to 400 seronegative members of the cohort. A peripheral blood sample was collected from each donor, and TCR beta sequencing was performed on peripheral blood mononuclear cells. Genomic DNA was extracted from the blood cell samples with the Qiagen DNeasy Blood Extraction Kit. Receptor amplification or capture employed the immunoSEQ multiplex PCR assay. The multiplex PCR relied on a mix of 60 forward primers for TCR Vbeta segments and 13 reverse primers for TCR Jbeta segments. Amplification of the CDR3 region of rearranged TCR beta genes was performed with a multiplex PCR assay on genomic DNA. Amplified TCR beta libraries were sequenced as 87-base-pair reads on the Illumina HiSeq System. From the authors' description of their analysis: A later analysis tallied around 82 million unique TCR beta chains across the 666 repertoires, and about 10 million of those chains were shared by two or more donors. Raw reads were error-corrected and collapsed into unique sequences with a nearest-neighbor algorithm that merged closely related sequences to remove PCR and sequencing errors. Alignment of CDR3 sequences to IMGT reference sequences was used to assign V, D and J gene segments. For a sequence to be retained, a match of at least six nucleotides to both a V gene segment and a J gene segment was required. Rearrangements were called productive when the CDR3 lacked stop codons and stayed in frame with V and J; all others were non-productive. CDR3 was defined by IMGT convention, running from the second conserved V-encoded cysteine to the conserved J-encoded phenylalanine. The earlier analysis of about 570 of the donors excluded any sequence lacking an unambiguous match to a single V gene segment. An earlier analysis of 587 of the donors classified V segments as functional when productive rearrangements were above 56.7% and as segregating when the standard deviation between donors was above 5%. To diagnose cytomegalovirus status from the catalog of TCR beta chain sequences, a statistical classification framework was built. A later analysis assigned V and J genes by comparing TCR nucleotide sequences with IMGT/GENE-DB human TR gene sequences. A later analysis assigned CDR3 sequences and most-parsimonious VDJ recombination scenarios with the TCRdist pipeline. In a later analysis, each TCR beta chain was defined by its CDR3 amino acid sequence together with its V-gene family, and reads without a unique V-gene family were excluded. In a later analysis, a few hundred highly shared, low-generation-probability nucleotide sequences were removed to address suspected cross-contamination and a sequencing artifact. For each public chain, a later analysis derived a clonal expansion index from normalized ranks of inferred template counts within each repertoire. A later analysis computed generation probabilities with a VDJ recombination model fitted to out-of-frame rearrangements, and checked the results against IGoR. In a later analysis, hypergeometric tests were used to score TCR-TCR, TCR-HLA and TCR-CMV co-occurrence, with a repertoire-size bias correction applied to TCR pairs. To estimate false discovery rates, a later analysis permuted the HLA or CMV assignments 20 times. In a later analysis, co-occurring TCRs were grouped with DBSCAN, and TCRdist sequence similarity was added when clustering was performed within HLA-allele-positive subsets. Repertoires with fewer than 30,000 or more than 120,000 public chains, plus five repertoires with anomalous nucleotide sharing, were excluded from co-occurrence clustering. The source is immuneACCESS, and TCRdb retained only in-frame sequences with V and J called. Part of the clones is not carried over; for the studies checked, unresolved V genes explain less than half of this, and the remainder is unexplained. V and J calls and clone size are as listed in that table; D and trimming were resolved from the DNA. This sample's records show over 100,000 clones. The ten largest clones add up to 1.5% to 2% of the sample.

Regarding this clone: Its antigen is unknown.

The full study reports these points: In a later analysis, HLA-associated TCR beta chains were found to be more clonally expanded and to have lower generation probabilities than equally common non-associated chains. A further reported finding was that TCR beta sequences accurately predicted the HLA-A and HLA-B alleles for most subjects in the first cohort. It was suggested by the authors that the approach could potentially be generalized to other disease states and immunological phenotypes. A later genetic analysis reported fewer N-insertions in productive TCRs among donors in an Asian-associated ancestry cluster than the approximately 700-donor mean. Because some donors lacked HLA typing at each locus, the association tests relied only on the typed subset. A cluster of highly shared sequence variants was judged likely to represent a technical artifact of the sequencing pipeline. The 87-base-pair reads could not distinguish some IMGT-functional V segments, including TRBV6-2 and TRBV6-3, so those segments were excluded. Correlated functional status among segregating V segments might reflect linkage disequilibrium, but an unknown experimental factor could not be ruled out. In vitro tests confirmed that three of the cytomegalovirus-associated TCR beta chains recognize cytomegalovirus antigens. In the study, 150 to 200 TCR beta chains were listed as associated with cytomegalovirus. This cohort had only TCR beta chains sequenced, and the lack of alpha or paired-chain data limited which features could be detected. Most TCR sequences were seen in very few donors, while some public TCRs were found in many individuals. Immune exposure information for the cohort was limited to CMV serostatus. When HLA alleles, especially DR and DQ, strongly co-occurred, attributing TCR associations to individual alleles was difficult. Because counts were too low, roughly 17 rarely observed V segments, including chromosome 9 orphons, were left out of the earlier analysis of several hundred of the donors. In an earlier analysis of a few hundred of the donors, most TCR beta V segments were observed in productive rearrangements about 87% or about 30% of the time, broadly matching IMGT annotations. The classifier was reported to diagnose cytomegalovirus status with high specificity and sensitivity in both the original and validation cohorts. Most CMV-associated TCR beta chains appeared to be HLA-restricted in a later analysis, and the HLA associations seemed to be driven largely by CMV exposure. In a later analysis, TCR association rates were found to vary across HLA loci, with the most associated TCRs seen for DRB1 alleles and the fewest for HLA-C alleles. The presence/absence analyses assumed that sequencing depth was roughly uniform across donors, and that assumption may not be true. At a false discovery rate of 0.05, a later analysis linked about 16,000 TCR beta sequences to specific HLA alleles. A later genetic analysis associated a missense DCLRE1C variant with V-gene and J-gene trimming of TCR beta chains, and an independent cohort replicated the association. In a later analysis, several top co-occurrence clusters were reported to appear linked to parvovirus B19, influenza, CMV and Epstein-Barr virus.

The germline V gene provides CDR1 KGHSH and CDR2 LQKENI. Counted from cysteine to phenylalanine, this CDR3 has 16 amino acids. Just CDR3 DNA is preserved here, 48 bases in frame from base 1. V loses 6 bases, J loses 2 bases, and the germline ends lie 18 bases apart. Recombination linked TRBV18 to TRBJ2-3; a tentative D match to TRBD1 spans 5 bases. Sequencing was performed on PBMCs. This TCR was sampled from a man in his late teens or twenties in good health and CMV-seronegative. The sequenced DNA: TGTGCCAGCTCGCCTAAGGGGCGTGCCTCCACAGATACGCAGTATTTT. Its translation is CASSPKGRASTDTQYF.